This TCR beta chain derives from a study of shared clonotypes between healthy human individuals (dated by TCRdb to the early 2020s). Turning to the overall study: A couple of women and a few men aged 18 to 49 years were included in the cohort. To estimate repertoire size and how much clonotypes are shared between individuals, the study performed deep sequencing of blood TCR repertoires from 4 to 6 healthy adults. Per donor, leukapheresis produced somewhere between about 0.9 and 9.5 billion PBMCs. Libraries were prepared and TCR repertoires were sequenced by different laboratories using diverse techniques, in order to increase sequencing depth and limit assay-specific biases. Per donor, three plates each were used for CD4 naive and CD4 memory, two for CD8 naive, and one for CD8 memory.

The CDR1 and CDR2 encoded by the germline V gene are SGHVS and FNYEAQ. V drops 0 bases and J drops 6 bases, leaving 12 bases in between. Reading from cysteine to phenylalanine, the CDR3 counts 15 amino acids. The kept DNA is CDR3 alone, 45 bases in frame from the first base. On this clone itself: Its antigen is unknown. No base quality information exists; no much larger clone differs at one position. This sample includes further DNA sequences coding for the same CDR3.

The donors were healthy, HIV-negative adults who had no recently reported acute infections or vaccinations. Every donor was a Caucasian adult residing in Nashville, Tennessee, USA. CD4+ T cells were enriched by magnetic negative selection, after which naive cells were positively selected on CD45RA and the negative fraction was taken as the memory subset. Blood was collected by leukapheresis, and PBMCs were isolated by Ficoll-Histopaque density gradient centrifugation and then cryopreserved in liquid nitrogen vapor phase. Purity and quantity of every magnetically sorted T cell population were checked by analytical flow cytometry. Genomic DNA was isolated from each sorted fraction and quantified by UV absorbance on a Nanodrop 2000c. Beyond this particular receptor, the publication reports: The genetic and exposure-history diversity represented was limited by the small number of donors. Based on pairwise subsampling, the degree of clonotype sharing among donors was expected to be affected by sequencing depth. Sharing across several donors was observed for approximately 5% of naive CD4, over 3% of naive CD8, 2% to 2.5% of memory CD4, and about 0.38% of memory CD8 clonotypes. Even with the large sequencing depth, rarefaction of the sorted-subset datasets indicated that sequencing was incomplete. Naive subsets generally had larger estimated clonotype richness than memory subsets did. Clonotypes shared by all four sorted-subset donors showed higher generation probabilities than non-shared clonotypes. Only blood was sampled, and tissue TCR repertoires likely differ from those in blood.

Using the deep immunoSEQ assay, multiplex PCR amplified TCR CDR3 regions from genomic DNA. For each cell subset, the extracted genomic DNA was distributed evenly across all wells of several immunoSEQ 96-well plates, and each plate served as one replicate. For sorted subsets, about 220 ng of genomic DNA, equivalent to about 30,000 T cell genomes, went into each replicate PCR. The purified libraries were quantified using a Qubit 3.0 fluorometer, sized with a Bioanalyzer 2100, and then quantified again using the KAPA Library Quantification kit. Every immunoSEQ 96-well plate was sequenced on a dedicated single-read 150-cycle Illumina NextSeq 550 flow cell. Concerning the study's data processing: Because the immunoSEQ output included only junctional sequences and no quality scores, the filtering could not be the same as the filtering used for full-length reads. Sequences were annotated with PyIR, a Python wrapper for IgBLAST v1.9, and V/J genes and CDR3 were assigned using IMGT germline references. Reads were removed for weak V/J assignments (E-value above 1e-6), missing CDR3, stop codons, out-of-frame junctions, or ambiguous translated residues. V3J clonotypes were defined by identical inferred V gene, J gene, and CDR3 amino acid sequence. To compute the percentage overlap between repertoires, the number of shared unique clonotypes was divided by the size of the smaller repertoire. Three approaches were used to assess repertoire richness: RTK rarefaction, the Chao1 estimator, and Recon v2.1 estimates of unobserved clonotypes. Generation probabilities for all TCRbeta clonotypes obtained by the gDNA method from a handful of donors were computed using OLGA. The clones in this table, taken by TCRdb from immuneACCESS, are in-frame only. Not every clone is retained; where verified, under half of the shortfall comes from an unresolved V gene, and the cause of the rest is unknown. D and trimming were read from the DNA, whereas the V and J calls and clone size are those reported in that table. This sample holds roughly 2.5 million clones; around nine tenths were observed only once. Over 0.12% of the sample is taken by the ten largest.

The origin of this receptor is a man aged 18 to 30 in good health. Sequenced sample: naive CD4+ T cells sorted from blood. The cell subset or site label on this specimen signifies: CD45RA+ positively selected. The V and J segments used are TRBV7-6 and TRBJ2-1; the best D guess is TRBD2, with 7 bases matching. DNA sequence: TGTGCCAGCAGCTTAGCGGGGGGGCCGGGCAATGAGCAGTTCTTC. Translated, it gives CASSLAGGPGNEQFF.